This T cell receptor (beta chain) was retrieved from a study of T cell changes during pregnancy in multiple sclerosis. Sequencing used immunoSEQ multiplex PCR; TCRdb keeps in-frame clones, though not all of them. Here the sample spans roughly 56,000 clones, about 90% being singletons. Sequenced here: CD4+ T cells from peripheral blood mononuclear cells, sampled after pregnancy. The sequence came from a female donor in good health, enrolled as a control in a pregnancy study.

The CDR3 region is CASSLDDRNTDTQYF. Written as DNA, the CDR3 is TGTGCCAGCAGCTTAGATGATAGAAACACAGATACGCAGTATTTT. The V call is TRBV11-2, the J call TRBJ2-3; no clear D. The germline CDR1 and CDR2 sequences are SGHAT and FQNNGV. Trimming stripped 0 bases from V and 2 bases from J, with 9 bases between. CDR3 length equals 15 residues.